The present TCR beta chain was sequenced within a study of shared clonotypes between healthy human individuals. About the research overall: Each donor contributed plates that comprised three CD4 naive, three CD4 memory, two CD8 naive and one CD8 memory. General study results and limits: Relative to clonotypes present in all four donors, those not shared had lower generation probabilities.

The CDR3 is made up of 15 amino acids. The V gene's germline CDR1 is SGHDN and CDR2 FVKESK. V shed 4 bases, J shed 7 bases, and the junction held 5 bases outside the gene matches. A remark on this clone: Its antigen is undetermined.

Replicate PCRs for sorted subsets used roughly 200 ng DNA; this equaled about 30,000 T cell genomes. Generated by immunoSEQ multiplex PCR, the TCRdb table keeps only in-frame clones and is missing some. The repertoire consists of about 2.4 million clones, with around nine tenths occurring once and the leading ten covering roughly 0.14%. Input material: naive CD4+ T cells sorted from blood. Documented subset: CD45RA+ positively selected. The rearrangement uses TRBV14 and TRBJ2-3; 13 bases line up with TRBD2. The clonotype comes from a man aged 18 to 30 in good health. The DNA of the CDR3 is TGTGCCAGCAGCCGACTAGCGGGGGGTTGGTATACGCAGTATTTT. Encoded protein: CASSRLAGGWYTQYF.